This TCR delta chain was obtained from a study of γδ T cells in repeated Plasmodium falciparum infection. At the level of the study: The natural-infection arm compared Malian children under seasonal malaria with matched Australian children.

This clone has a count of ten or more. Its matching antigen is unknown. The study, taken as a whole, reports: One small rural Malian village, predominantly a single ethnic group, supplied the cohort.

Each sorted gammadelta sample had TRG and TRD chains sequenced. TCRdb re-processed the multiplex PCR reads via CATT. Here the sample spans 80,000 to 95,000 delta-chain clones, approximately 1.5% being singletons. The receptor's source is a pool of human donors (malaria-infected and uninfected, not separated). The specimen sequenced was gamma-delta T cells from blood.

CDR3 in DNA: TGTGCTCTTGGGGAAATGGTCGGCGATGGGGAACGCTCCTGGGACACCCGACAGATGTTTTTC. As protein: CALGEMVGDGERSWDTRQMFF. This chain connects TRDV1 to TRDJ3, with D possibly being TRDD3 (5 bases). TCRdb records no J gene; here it was assigned by comparing the DNA to germline. The length of the CDR3 is 21 residues. Germline V gives CDR1 TSWWSYY, CDR2 QGS. The V and J ends lost 2 bases and 0 bases respectively, with 20 bases between them.